This section outlines one TCR beta chain sequence together with its context. Its antigen remains unknown. Germline V gives CDR1 SNHLY, CDR2 FYNNEI. This CDR3 has 12 residues. V lost 8 bases to trimming and J lost 9 bases, with 14 bases between them. The source of the sample is a study of neoadjuvant nivolumab and ipilimumab in lung cancer. Regarding the study as a whole: Higher pretherapy blood TCR richness went with higher resected-tumor richness. Only two of four nivolumab-treated tumors gained richness and clonality by surgery. TCR sequencing covered a small number of samples. Compared with tumor-adjacent uninvolved lung, resected tumors showed greater richness and clonality.

Assay used: immunoSEQ multiplex PCR; TCRdb lists only in-frame clones, some missing. The sample consists of under 4,500 clones, over 70% of them appearing once. The sequence came from an adult with non-small cell lung cancer. The sequencing here drew on peripheral blood, taken after neoadjuvant nivolumab, alone or with ipilimumab, at or shortly before surgery. The rearrangement joins TRBV2 to TRBJ2-1; no definite D call. CDR3 DNA sequence: TGTGCCAGCGGTACCCAATCGGGTGAGCAGTTCTTC. Residues: CASGTQSGEQFF.